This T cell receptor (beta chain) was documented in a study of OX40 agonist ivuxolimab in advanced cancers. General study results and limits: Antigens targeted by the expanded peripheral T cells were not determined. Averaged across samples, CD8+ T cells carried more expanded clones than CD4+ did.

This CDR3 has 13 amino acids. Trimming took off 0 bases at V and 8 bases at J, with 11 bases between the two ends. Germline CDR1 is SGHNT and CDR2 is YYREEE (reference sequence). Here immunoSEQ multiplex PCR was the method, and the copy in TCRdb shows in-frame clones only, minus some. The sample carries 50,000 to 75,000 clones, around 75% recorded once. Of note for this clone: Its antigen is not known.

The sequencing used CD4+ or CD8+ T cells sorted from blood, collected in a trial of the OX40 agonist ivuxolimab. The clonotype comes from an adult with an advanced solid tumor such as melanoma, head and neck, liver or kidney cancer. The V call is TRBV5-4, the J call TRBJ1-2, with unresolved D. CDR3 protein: CASSLGHGGGYTF. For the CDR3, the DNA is TGTGCCAGCAGCTTGGGCCACGGTGGGGGCTACACCTTC.